This T cell receptor (beta chain) was documented in a study of blood T cell repertoires in COVID-19. At the level of the study: Collection of acute and convalescent COVID-19 samples took place in the United States, Italy and Spain. From T cells, B-cell-depleted T cells, or PBMCs came the material, which was cDNA or gDNA.

This clone was counted once. Participants came from some 26 US areas, aged roughly 18 to 95 years. Cohort assignment relied on participant-reported clinical history. This table comes from immunoSEQ multiplex PCR, and its TCRdb copy is limited to in-frame clones, with some not included. The sample carries some 260,000 clones, around four fifths recorded once. Germline V gene data show CDR1 as SGDLS and CDR2 as YYNGEE. CDR3 length equals 16 residues. V lost 3 bases to trimming and J lost 8 bases, with 20 bases between them. This clonotype was sampled from a man aged 25-40 years with acute COVID-19. The sequenced sample was PBMCs or T cells enriched from blood (not recorded which). This chain links TRBV9 with TRBJ1-4; D unclear. The CDR3 region is CASSGRQTGSEEKLFF. In nucleotides, the CDR3 is TGTGCCAGCAGCGGCCGGCAAACGGGGTCAGAGGAAAAACTGTTTTTT.